This entry is about one TCR beta chain. Its antigen remains unidentified. The data derive from a study of CD8 T cells in ankylosing spondylitis. Trimming took off 3 bases at V and 6 bases at J, with 22 bases between the two ends. CDR1 is DFQATT, CDR2 SNEGSKA, per germline (reference sequence). The CDR3 has 16 residues. 5'-RACE, quantitative and with molecular barcodes, yielded the TCR beta libraries. Each CDR3 protein is one row after TCRdb ran MiXCR on the 5' RACE reads. The data show approximately 250,000 distinct CDR3 sequences, over 9.5% seen once. Notes on the study in general: Made up of about eight highly homologous variants, a TCR beta motif appeared characteristic of ankylosing spondylitis blood. Significant enrichment of disease-linked clones was reportedly seen in matched ankylosing spondylitis synovial fluid.

J is TRBJ2-3 and V is TRBV20-1; D possibly corresponds to TRBD2 (7 bases). The receptor was derived from a male donor with ankylosing spondylitis or in good health (not recorded which). Sequenced sample: blood, either unsorted or a sorted T cell fraction (not recorded which). The CDR3: CSASAFRGAGADTQYF. CDR3 DNA sequence: TGCAGTGCTAGCGCCTTCAGGGGTGCGGGGGCCGATACGCAGTATTTT.